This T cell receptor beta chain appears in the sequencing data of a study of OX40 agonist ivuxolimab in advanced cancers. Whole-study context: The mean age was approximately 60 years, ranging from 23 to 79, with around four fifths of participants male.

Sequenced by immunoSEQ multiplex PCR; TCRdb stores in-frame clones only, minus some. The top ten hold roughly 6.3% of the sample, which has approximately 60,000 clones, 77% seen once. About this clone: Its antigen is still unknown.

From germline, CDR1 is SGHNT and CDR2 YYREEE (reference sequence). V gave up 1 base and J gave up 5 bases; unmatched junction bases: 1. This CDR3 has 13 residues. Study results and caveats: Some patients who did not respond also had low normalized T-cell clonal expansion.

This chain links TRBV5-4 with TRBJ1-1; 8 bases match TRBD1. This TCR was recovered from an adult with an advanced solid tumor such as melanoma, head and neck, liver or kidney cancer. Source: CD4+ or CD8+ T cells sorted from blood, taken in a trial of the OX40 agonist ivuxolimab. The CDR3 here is CASSLRTGTEAFF. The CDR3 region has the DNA TGTGCCAGCAGCTTGAGGACAGGGACTGAAGCTTTCTTT.